This is a list of T cell receptor beta chains from one sample in a study of blood T cell repertoires in COVID-19. The repertoire was sequenced with immunoSEQ multiplex PCR; TCRdb's copy has only in-frame clones and lacks some. The table has fewer than 300,000 clones, around 82% seen once. Sequenced material: peripheral blood. Every receptor here comes from a human donor with COVID-19, enrolled during active disease. The donor label of this sample is uncertain. Each CDR3 is given with its conserved first and last residue.

V	J	CDR3
TRBV6-7	TRBJ1-1	CASNSGATEAFF
TRBV2	TRBJ2-5	CASSDSGAEGETQYF
TRBV11-2	TRBJ1-1	CASSLSWTRGTEAFF
TRBV7-3	TRBJ1-2	CASSQGYGYTF
TRBV4-3	TRBJ1-2	CASSLRMSAYGYTF
TRBV4-3	TRBJ2-6	CASSQGGVSGANVLTF
TRBV11-2	TRBJ2-7	CASSRGTYEQYF
TRBV6-1	TRBJ1-5	CASSDPNQPQHF
TRBV7-3	TRBJ2-2	CASSLTPGGDTGELFF
TRBV5-5	TRBJ1-4	CASSAETGGGQGKLFF